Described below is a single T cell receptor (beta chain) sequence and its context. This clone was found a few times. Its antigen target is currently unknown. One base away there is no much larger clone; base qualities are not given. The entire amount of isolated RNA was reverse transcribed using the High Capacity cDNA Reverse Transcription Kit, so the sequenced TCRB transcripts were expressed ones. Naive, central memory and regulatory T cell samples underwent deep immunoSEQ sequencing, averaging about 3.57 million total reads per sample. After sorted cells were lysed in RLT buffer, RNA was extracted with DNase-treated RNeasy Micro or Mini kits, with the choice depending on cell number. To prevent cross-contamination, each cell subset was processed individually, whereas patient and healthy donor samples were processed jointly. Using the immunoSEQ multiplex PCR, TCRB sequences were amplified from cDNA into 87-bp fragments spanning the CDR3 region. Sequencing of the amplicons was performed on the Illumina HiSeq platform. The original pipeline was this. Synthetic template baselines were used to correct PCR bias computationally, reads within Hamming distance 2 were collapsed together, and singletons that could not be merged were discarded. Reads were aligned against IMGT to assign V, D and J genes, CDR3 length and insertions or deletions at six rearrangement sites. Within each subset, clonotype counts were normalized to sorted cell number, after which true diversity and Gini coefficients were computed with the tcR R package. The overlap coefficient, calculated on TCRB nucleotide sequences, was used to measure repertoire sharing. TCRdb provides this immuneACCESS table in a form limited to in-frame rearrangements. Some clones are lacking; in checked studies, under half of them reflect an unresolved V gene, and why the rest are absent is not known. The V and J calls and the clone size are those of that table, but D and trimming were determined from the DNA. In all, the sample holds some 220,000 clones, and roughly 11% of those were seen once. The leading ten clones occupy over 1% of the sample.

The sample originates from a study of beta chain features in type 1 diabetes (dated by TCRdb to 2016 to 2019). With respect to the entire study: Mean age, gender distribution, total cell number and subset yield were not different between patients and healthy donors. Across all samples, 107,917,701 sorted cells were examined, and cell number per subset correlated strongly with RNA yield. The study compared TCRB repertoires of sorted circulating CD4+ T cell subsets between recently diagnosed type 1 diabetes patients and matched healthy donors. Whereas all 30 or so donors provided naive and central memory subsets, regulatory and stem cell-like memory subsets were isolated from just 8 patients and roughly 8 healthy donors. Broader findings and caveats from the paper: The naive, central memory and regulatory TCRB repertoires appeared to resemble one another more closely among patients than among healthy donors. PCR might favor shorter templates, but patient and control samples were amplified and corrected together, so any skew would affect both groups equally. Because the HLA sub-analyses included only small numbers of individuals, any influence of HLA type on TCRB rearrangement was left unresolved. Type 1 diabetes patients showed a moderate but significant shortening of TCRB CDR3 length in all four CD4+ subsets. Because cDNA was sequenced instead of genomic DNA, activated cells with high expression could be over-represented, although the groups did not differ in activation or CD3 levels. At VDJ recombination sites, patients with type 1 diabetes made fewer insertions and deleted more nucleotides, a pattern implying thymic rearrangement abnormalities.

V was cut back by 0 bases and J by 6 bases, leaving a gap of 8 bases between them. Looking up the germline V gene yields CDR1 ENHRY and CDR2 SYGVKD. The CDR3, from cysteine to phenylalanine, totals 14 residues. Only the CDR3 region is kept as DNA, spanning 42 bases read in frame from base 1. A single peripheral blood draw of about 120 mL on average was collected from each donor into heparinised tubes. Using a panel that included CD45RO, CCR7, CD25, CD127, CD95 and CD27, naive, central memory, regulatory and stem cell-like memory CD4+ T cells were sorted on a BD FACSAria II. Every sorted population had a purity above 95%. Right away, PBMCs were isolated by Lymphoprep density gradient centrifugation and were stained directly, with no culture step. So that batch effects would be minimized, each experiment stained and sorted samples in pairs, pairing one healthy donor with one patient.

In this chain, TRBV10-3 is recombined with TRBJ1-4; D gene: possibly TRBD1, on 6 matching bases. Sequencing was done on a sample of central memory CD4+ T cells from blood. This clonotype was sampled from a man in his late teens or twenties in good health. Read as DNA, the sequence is TGTGCCATCAGTGAGTCAGGGGGTGATGAAAAACTGTTTTTT. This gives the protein CAISESGGDEKLFF.